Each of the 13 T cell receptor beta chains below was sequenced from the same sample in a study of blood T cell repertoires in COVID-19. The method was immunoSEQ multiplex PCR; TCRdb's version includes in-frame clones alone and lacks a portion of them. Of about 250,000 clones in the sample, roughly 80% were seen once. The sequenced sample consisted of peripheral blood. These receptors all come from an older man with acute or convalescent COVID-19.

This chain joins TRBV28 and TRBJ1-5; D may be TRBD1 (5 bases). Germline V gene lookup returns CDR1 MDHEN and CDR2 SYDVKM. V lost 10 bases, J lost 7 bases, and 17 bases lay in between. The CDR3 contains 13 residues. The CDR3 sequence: CAIPGGVGQPQHF. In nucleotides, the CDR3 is TGTGCCATACCGGGAGGGGTAGGACAGCCCCAGCATTTT.

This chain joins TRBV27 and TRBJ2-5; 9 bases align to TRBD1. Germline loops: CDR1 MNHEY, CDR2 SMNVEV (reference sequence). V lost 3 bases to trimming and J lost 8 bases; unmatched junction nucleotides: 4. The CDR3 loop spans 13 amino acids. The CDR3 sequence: CASSLTGGSTQYF. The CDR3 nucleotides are TGTGCCAGCAGTTTGACAGGGGGTTCTACCCAGTACTTC.

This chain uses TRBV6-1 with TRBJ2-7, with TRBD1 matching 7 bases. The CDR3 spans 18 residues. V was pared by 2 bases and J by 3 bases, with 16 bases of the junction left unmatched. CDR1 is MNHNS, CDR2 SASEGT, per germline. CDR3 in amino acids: CASSETPKGGHRGYEQYF. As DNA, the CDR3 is TGTGCCAGCAGTGAAACACCCAAAGGCGGGCACAGGGGCTACGAGCAGTACTTC.

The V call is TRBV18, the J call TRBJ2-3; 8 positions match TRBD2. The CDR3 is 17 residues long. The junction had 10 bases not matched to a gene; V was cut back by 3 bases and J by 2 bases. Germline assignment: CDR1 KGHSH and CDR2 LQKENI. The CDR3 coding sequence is TGTGCCAGCTCACCCCTTCGGGGGGGGGCCGACACAGATACGCAGTATTTT. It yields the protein CASSPLRGGADTDTQYF.

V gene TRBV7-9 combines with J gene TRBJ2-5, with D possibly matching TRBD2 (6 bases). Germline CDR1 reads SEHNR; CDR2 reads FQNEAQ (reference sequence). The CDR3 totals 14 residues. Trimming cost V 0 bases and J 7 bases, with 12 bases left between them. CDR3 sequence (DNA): TGTGCCAGCAGCTTAGCGATACCCGGGGGGACCCAGTACTTC. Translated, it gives CASSLAIPGGTQYF.

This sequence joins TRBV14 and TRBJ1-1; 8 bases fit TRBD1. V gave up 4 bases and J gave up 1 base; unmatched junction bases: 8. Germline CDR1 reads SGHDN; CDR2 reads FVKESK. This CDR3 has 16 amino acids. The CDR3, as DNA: TGTGCCAGCAGCCTCCCGTGGACAGGGTGGAACACTGAAGCTTTCTTT. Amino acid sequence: CASSLPWTGWNTEAFF.

CDR3 loop: CASSIRAARGWETQYF. CDR3 nucleotide sequence: TGTGCCAGTAGTATAAGGGCAGCCCGGGGGTGGGAGACCCAGTACTTC. This chain connects TRBV19 to TRBJ2-5; a possible D gene is TRBD2 (6 bases). The CDR3 length is 16 residues. Trimming removed 2 bases from V and 5 bases from J, with 18 bases in between. Germline-derived CDR1 and CDR2 are LNHDA and SQIVND (reference sequence).

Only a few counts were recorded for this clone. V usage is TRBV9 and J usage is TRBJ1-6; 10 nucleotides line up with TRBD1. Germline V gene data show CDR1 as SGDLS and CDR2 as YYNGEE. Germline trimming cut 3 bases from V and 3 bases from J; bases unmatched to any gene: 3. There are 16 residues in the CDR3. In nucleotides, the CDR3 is TGTGCCAGCAGCGCGAGGACAGGGGGCTATAATTCACCCCTCCACTTT. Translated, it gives CASSARTGGYNSPLHF.

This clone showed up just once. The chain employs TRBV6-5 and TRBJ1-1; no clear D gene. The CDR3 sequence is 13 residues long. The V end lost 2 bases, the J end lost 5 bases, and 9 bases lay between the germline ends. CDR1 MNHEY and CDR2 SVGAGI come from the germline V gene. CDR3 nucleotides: TGTGCCAGCAGTTACCTAACGAATACTGAAGCTTTCTTT. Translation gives CASSYLTNTEAFF.

This chain's CDR3 is CASSLEGRGDYGYTF. The CDR3 bases are TGTGCCAGCAGTTTAGAGGGCAGGGGCGACTATGGCTACACCTTC. This rearrangement joins TRBV27 to TRBJ1-2; possible D gene TRBD1, 6 bases. The CDR3 runs to 15 residues. V lost 2 bases to trimming and J lost 3 bases, with 13 bases between them. Germline V CDR1 and CDR2: MNHEY, SMNVEV (reference sequence).

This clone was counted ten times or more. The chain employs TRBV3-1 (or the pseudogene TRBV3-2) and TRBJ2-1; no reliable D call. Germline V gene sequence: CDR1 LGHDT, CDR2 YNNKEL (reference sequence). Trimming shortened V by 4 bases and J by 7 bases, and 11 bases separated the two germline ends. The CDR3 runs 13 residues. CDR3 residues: CASSLSLRNEQFF. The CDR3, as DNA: TGTGCCAGCAGCCTCTCACTTAGAAATGAGCAGTTCTTC.

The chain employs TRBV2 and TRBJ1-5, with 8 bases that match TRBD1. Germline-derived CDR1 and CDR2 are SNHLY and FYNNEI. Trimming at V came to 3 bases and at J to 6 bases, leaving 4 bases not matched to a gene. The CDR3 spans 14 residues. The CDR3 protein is CASSDGQGGQPQHF. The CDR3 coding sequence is TGTGCCAGCAGTGACGGACAGGGAGGTCAGCCCCAGCATTTT.

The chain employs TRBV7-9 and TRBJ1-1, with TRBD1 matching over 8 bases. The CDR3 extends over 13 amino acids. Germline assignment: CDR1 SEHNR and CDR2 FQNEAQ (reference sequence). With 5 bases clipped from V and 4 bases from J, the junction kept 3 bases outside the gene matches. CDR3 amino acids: CASSLTGGTEAFF. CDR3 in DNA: TGTGCCAGCAGCCTTACAGGGGGCACTGAAGCTTTCTTT.